These 14 T cell receptor beta chains originate from one sample sequenced in a study of blood T cell repertoires in COVID-19 (dated by TCRdb to about 2020). The receptor library was made with the immunoSEQ multiplex PCR assay. In its TCRdb copy, this immuneACCESS table keeps in-frame sequences only and misses some clones. Where compared with another copy, unresolved V genes explain less than half of these, and the others have no known cause. The sample data list tens of thousands of clones, and around 83% of these were observed just once. The ten top clones hold 6% to 6.5% of the sample. Source material: peripheral blood. The receptors were sampled from a woman of 80 years or more with acute or convalescent COVID-19.

The rearrangement joins TRBV3-1 (or the pseudogene TRBV3-2) to TRBJ1-4; 7 bases align to TRBD1. The J segment lost 8 bases and the V segment lost 6 bases, leaving 9 bases of the junction unmatched. CDR1 and CDR2 from the germline V gene are LGHDT and YNNKEL (reference sequence). The CDR3 runs 14 residues. As DNA, the CDR3 is TGTGCCAGCAGTCTCCGGGACAGCACAGAAAAACTGTTTTTT. Protein sequence: CASSLRDSTEKLFF.

This clone was detected only a few times. The chain recombines TRBV2 with TRBJ1-5, with D possibly being TRBD1 (5 bases). Germline CDR1 is SNHLY and CDR2 is FYNNEI. The CDR3 loop spans 13 amino acids. The germline V and J ends were trimmed by 6 bases and 5 bases, with 11 bases remaining between them. The CDR3 here is CASRGGDHQPQHF. CDR3 sequence (DNA): TGTGCCAGCAGAGGAGGGGACCATCAGCCCCAGCATTTT.

In this sample, this clone turned up once. This chain connects TRBV18 to TRBJ2-5, with D hard to call. The CDR3 contains 12 residues. V was shortened by 8 bases and J by 1 base, with 8 bases between the two germline ends. Germline-derived CDR1 and CDR2 are KGHSH and LQKENI. CDR3 loop: CASTMAQETQYF. The CDR3 DNA reads as TGTGCCAGCACTATGGCCCAAGAGACCCAGTACTTC.

This clone was found a few times. This chain links TRBV6-5 with TRBJ1-4; tentative D call: TRBD1 (6 bases). CDR1 and CDR2 from the germline V gene are MNHEY and SVGAGI. The V end lost 7 bases, the J end lost 4 bases, and 10 bases lay between the germline ends. The length of the CDR3 is 13 residues. The DNA of the CDR3 is TGTGCCAGCACCGGGGGGCTTAATGAAAAACTGTTTTTT. This sequence encodes CASTGGLNEKLFF.

Only a few counts were recorded for this clone. The J gene is TRBJ1-6, the V gene TRBV18, with D uncertain. V dropped 3 bases and J dropped 14 bases, with 17 bases sitting between them. The germline V gene encodes CDR1 KGHSH and CDR2 LQKENI. This CDR3 has 14 amino acids. The CDR3 nucleotides are TGTGCCAGCTCACCGGGCCAGGACCTCGGGACCCTCCACTTT. It specifies CASSPGQDLGTLHF. The whole variable domain, remainder taken from reference TRBV18 and TRBJ1-6, is NAGVMQNPRHLVRRRGQEARLRCSPMKGHSHVYWYRQLPEEGLKFMVYLQKENIIDESGMPKERFSAEFPKEGPSILRIQQVVRGDSAAYFCASSPGQDLGTLHFGNGTRLTVT.

The chain is built from TRBV19 and TRBJ1-1, with D tentatively TRBD1 (5 bases). CDR1 LNHDA and CDR2 SQIVND come from the germline V gene (reference sequence). Trimming took off 6 bases at V and 11 bases at J, with 22 bases between the two ends. This CDR3 is built from 14 residues. Here the CDR3 DNA reads TGTGCCAGTAGCCTCTTAGGGGCAGGGTTCACCGCTTTCTTT. Protein product: CASSLLGAGFTAFF.

The genes are TRBV19 and TRBJ2-7, with 14 bases aligning to TRBD2. This CDR3 comprises 19 residues. From germline, CDR1 is LNHDA and CDR2 SQIVND (reference sequence). With V trimmed by 7 bases and J by 3 bases, 17 bases remained unmatched. The CDR3 loop reads CASTNKTSGGATHYYEQYF. DNA for the CDR3: TGTGCCAGTACAAATAAGACTAGCGGGGGGGCCACACACTACTACGAGCAGTACTTC.

The chain links TRBV6-5 to TRBJ2-3; the D gene is possibly TRBD1 (6 bases). Looked up from germline, CDR1 is MNHEY and CDR2 is SVGAGI. V was cut by 6 bases and J by 4 bases, with 17 bases left in between. The CDR3 is made up of 15 amino acids. The CDR3 is CASSFGQGISDTQYF. CDR3 sequence (DNA): TGTGCCAGCAGCTTCGGCCAGGGGATCTCAGATACGCAGTATTTT.

This sequence joins TRBV11-2 and TRBJ1-1; weak D call: TRBD1 (6 bases). Germline lookup yields CDR1 SGHAT and CDR2 FQNNGV. This CDR3 region has 14 residues. Trimming removed 5 bases at V and 4 bases at J, with 14 bases between. The CDR3 DNA reads TGTGCCAGCAGCAGGGGGTTCTTTGGCACTGAAGCTTTCTTT. Translating gives CASSRGFFGTEAFF. Looking up the rest from reference TRBV11-2 and TRBJ1-1 gives the full variable domain: EAGVAQSPRYKIIEKRQSVAFWCNPISGHATLYWYQQILGQGPKLLIQFQNNGVVDDSQLPKDRFSAERLKGVDSTLKIQPAKLEDSAVYLCASSRGFFGTEAFFGQGTRLTVV.

The chain uses TRBV19 and TRBJ1-1; TRBD1 agrees at 8 bases. V lost 7 bases to trimming and J lost 4 bases; unmatched junction nucleotides: 8. The CDR3 spans 14 residues. Germline V lookup: CDR1 LNHDA, CDR2 SQIVND (reference sequence). CDR3 nucleotide sequence: TGTGCCAGTAAATCCCAGGGGGCCGGCACTGAAGCTTTCTTT. This encodes CASKSQGAGTEAFF.

The V call is TRBV7-2, the J call TRBJ1-3; TRBD1 might be the D (6 bases). The CDR3 runs 18 residues. CDR1 is SGHTA, CDR2 FQGNSA, per germline. Trimming removed 1 base from V and 0 bases from J, with 16 bases in between. The CDR3 protein is CASSLGRHREPSGNTIYF. The CDR3 bases are TGTGCCAGCAGCTTAGGGAGGCACAGGGAACCCTCTGGAAACACCATATATTTT.

The chain links TRBV6-5 to TRBJ1-1; 8 bases match TRBD1. The CDR3 is made up of 14 amino acids. V trimming: 5 bases; J trimming: 5 bases; junction bases outside the gene matches: 7. CDR1 is MNHEY and CDR2 is SVGAGI in the germline V gene. The CDR3 reads CASSKQGVGTEAFF. CDR3 nucleotide sequence: TGTGCCAGCAGTAAACAGGGGGTCGGGACTGAAGCTTTCTTT.

The chain couples TRBV24-1 to TRBJ2-3; 7 bases map to TRBD1. CDR3 length: 14 residues. The germline CDR1 and CDR2 sequences are KGHDR and SFDVKD. The junction had 4 bases not matched to a gene; V was cut back by 5 bases and J by 3 bases. CDR3 sequence (DNA): TGTGCCACCAGTGCGACAGGGTTGACAGATACGCAGTATTTT. It codes for CATSATGLTDTQYF.

V is TRBV2 and J is TRBJ2-6; 9 nucleotides agree with TRBD1. J gave up 0 bases and V 5 bases, and 8 bases lay outside the gene matches. Germline lookup yields CDR1 SNHLY and CDR2 FYNNEI. The length of the CDR3 is 18 residues. The CDR3: CASSSRQGGNSGANVLTF. The CDR3 DNA reads TGTGCCAGCAGTTCACGACAGGGGGGGAACTCTGGGGCCAACGTCCTGACTTTC.